There are a few counts of the clone carrying this T cell receptor (beta chain). Its antigen is unidentified. There are 13 residues in the CDR3. The germline gives CDR1 LNHDA, CDR2 SQIVND (reference sequence). Trimming took 9 bases from V and 8 from J, leaving 19 bases between them. The time point here: persistent/refractory GD, antithyroid drugs over 5 years with positive TRAb. Isolated PBMC RNA provided the starting material for the TCR library. Assembly of TCR beta libraries relied on iRepertoire HTBI primers together with Arm-PCR of CDR3 regions. In the authors' methods: Identification of gene segments yielded more than 60 TRBV and 13 to 15 TRBJ across samples. Using its own MiXCR run on the multiplex PCR reads, TCRdb lists one record per CDR3 protein. For this entry, the V and J calls and clone size follow TCRdb and not the study's own pipeline. Found here are roughly 700,000 distinct CDR3 sequences, approximately 29% of them singletons; the top ten hold about two fifths.

These data come from a study of regulatory T cells in long-lasting Graves disease. Whole-study results and caveats: The persistent group shared fewer than 3,500 public clonotypes, more than the approximately 1,000 shared by new patients. Because few samples were included, accuracy may have been lower.

This TCR was sampled from a female donor with Graves disease. J is TRBJ1-2 and V is TRBV19; possibly TRBD1 for D (5 bases). Source: peripheral blood mononuclear cells (PBMCs), taken when the disease was refractory, from a patient treated with antithyroid drugs. The CDR3 nucleotides read TGTGCCAGCGCCCGGTCGGGGCAGGACGGCTACACCTTC. Translation: CASARSGQDGYTF.